Listed below are T cell receptor beta chains from one sample, sequenced in a study of blood T cell repertoires in COVID-19. TCRdb's table, derived via immunoSEQ multiplex PCR, lists solely in-frame clones and lacks some. The sample consists of about 91,000 clones, 88% of them appearing once. The specimen was peripheral blood. These receptors came from a woman aged 70-85 years with acute or convalescent COVID-19. Each CDR3 is given with its conserved first and last residue. A D gene is named only where the DNA matches it firmly. Some rows mark clone size as missing; the rest say once, few, many or name a class of expanded clone.

length	V	J	D	size	CDR3	DNA
16	TRBV28	TRBJ1-2	TRBD1	.	CASSLPRDRGLYGYTF	TGTGCCAGCAGTTTACCCCGGGACAGGGGTCTTTATGGCTACACCTTC
14	TRBV9	TRBJ1-4	.	once	CASSGDTRNEKLFF	TGTGCCAGCAGCGGGGACACAAGAAATGAAAAACTGTTTTTT
15	TRBV2	TRBJ2-7	TRBD2	once	CASSPLAGGSVEQYF	TGTGCCAGCAGCCCACTTGCGGGGGGTTCGGTTGAGCAGTACTTC
16	TRBV18	TRBJ2-5	TRBD1	.	CASSTGTGGGQETQYF	TGTGCCAGCTCGACCGGGACAGGGGGCGGCCAAGAGACCCAGTACTTC
15	TRBV27	TRBJ1-3	TRBD1	.	CASSAHQGAGNTIYF	TGTGCCAGCAGTGCCCATCAGGGGGCTGGAAACACCATATATTTT
15	TRBV5-1	TRBJ2-1	.	.	CASSLAAGAHNEQFF	TGCGCCAGCAGCTTGGCCGCGGGGGCCCACAATGAGCAGTTCTTC
13	TRBV4-1	TRBJ1-1	.	once	CASSQQGRSEAFF	TGCGCCAGCAGCCAACAGGGTAGGTCTGAAGCTTTCTTT
14	TRBV18	TRBJ1-6	TRBD1	.	CASSPRGQSSPLHF	TGTGCCAGCTCACCCAGGGGGCAAAGTTCACCCCTCCACTTT
13	TRBV29-1	TRBJ2-7	TRBD1	.	CSAVDRNSYEQYF	TGCAGCGCGGTGGACAGGAACTCCTACGAGCAGTACTTC
12	TRBV5-1	TRBJ1-2	.	.	CASSGDNYGYTF	TGCGCCAGCAGCGGAGATAACTATGGCTACACCTTC
13	TRBV5-4	TRBJ2-7	.	.	CASSLGEYYEQYF	TGTGCCAGCAGCTTGGGGGAGTACTACGAGCAGTACTTC
15	TRBV11-1	TRBJ2-1	TRBD2	.	CASSFKAGGIVEQFF	TGTGCCAGCAGCTTCAAGGCGGGGGGGATTGTTGAGCAGTTCTTC
11	TRBV2	TRBJ1-2	.	.	CASSEGGGYTF	TGTGCCAGCAGTGAGGGGGGTGGCTACACCTTC
15	TRBV4-2	TRBJ2-5	.	.	CASSHSGQNQETQYF	TGTGCCAGCAGCCACTCCGGACAGAACCAAGAGACCCAGTACTTC
14	TRBV7-7	TRBJ2-2	.	.	CASSLDPVAGELFF	TGTGCTAGCAGCTTAGACCCGGTAGCCGGGGAGCTGTTTTTT
18	TRBV20-1	TRBJ1-3	.	.	CSASMRPLTSWRGNTIYF	TGCAGTGCTAGTATGCGGCCCTTGACCTCTTGGCGGGGAAACACCATATATTTT
14	TRBV5-6	TRBJ1-2	.	few	CASSLVQGGDGYTF	TGTGCCAGCAGCTTGGTCCAGGGCGGCGACGGCTACACCTTC
14	TRBV6-5	TRBJ1-1	.	.	CASSSAGPTIEAFF	TGTGCCAGCAGTTCCGCGGGACCGACCATTGAAGCTTTCTTT
14	TRBV6-1	TRBJ2-3	TRBD1	.	CASSEPTGWMRQYF	TGTGCCAGCAGTGAACCGACAGGGTGGATGAGGCAGTATTTT
14	TRBV19	TRBJ1-1	.	.	CASNRDTMNTEAFF	TGTGCCAGTAACCGGGACACTATGAACACTGAAGCTTTCTTT
13	TRBV15	TRBJ2-3	.	.	CATSRTRADTQYF	TGTGCCACCAGCAGGACTAGGGCAGATACGCAGTATTTT
12	TRBV2	TRBJ1-4	.	.	CASSVLSEKLFF	TGTGCCAGCAGTGTTCTCTCGGAAAAACTGTTTTTT
13	TRBV27	TRBJ1-1	.	.	CASSLNTDTEAFF	TGTGCCAGCAGTTTAAATACGGACACTGAAGCTTTCTTT
17	TRBV4-1	TRBJ2-6	.	.	CASSQSTADSGANVLTF	TGCGCCAGCAGCCAGTCCACAGCGGACTCTGGGGCCAACGTCCTGACTTTC
15	TRBV18	TRBJ1-4	.	.	CASSAEGGYGEKLFF	TGTGCCAGCTCGGCGGAAGGGGGATACGGCGAAAAACTGTTTTTT
14	TRBV9	TRBJ2-1	TRBD1	.	CASEGQGKYNEQFF	TGTGCCAGCGAGGGACAGGGGAAATACAATGAGCAGTTCTTC
13	TRBV4-2	TRBJ1-1	.	.	CASSPQTNTEAFF	TGTGCCAGCAGCCCACAGACGAACACTGAAGCTTTCTTT
17	TRBV4-1	TRBJ2-5	TRBD1	.	CASSQGGQGTMQETQYF	TGCGCCAGCAGCCAAGGGGGACAGGGGACAATGCAAGAGACCCAGTACTTC
12	TRBV9	TRBJ1-1	.	.	CASSSRDSEAFF	TGTGCCAGCAGCTCGAGGGACTCCGAAGCTTTCTTT
13	TRBV29-1	TRBJ1-2	TRBD1	.	CSVRGQGMSGYTF	TGCAGCGTCCGGGGACAGGGTATGAGTGGCTACACCTTC
18	TRBV30	TRBJ1-6	TRBD1	.	CAWREKETGVPLNSPLHF	TGTGCCTGGAGAGAGAAGGAGACAGGGGTGCCACTTAATTCACCCCTCCACTTT
16	TRBV2	TRBJ1-2	.	.	CASSETTAGNNYGYTF	TGTGCCAGCAGTGAAACAACAGCCGGCAACAACTATGGCTACACCTTC
13	TRBV6-5	TRBJ2-1	TRBD2	.	CATKAGTSNEQFF	TGTGCCACTAAAGCCGGGACTAGCAATGAGCAGTTCTTC
14	TRBV7-9	TRBJ2-3	.	.	CASSHSAGSDTQYF	TGTGCCAGCAGCCATAGTGCGGGGTCAGATACGCAGTATTTT
17	TRBV5-1	TRBJ2-6	.	.	CASSLASGRSGANVLTF	TGCGCCAGCAGCTTGGCTTCAGGGCGCTCTGGGGCCAACGTCCTGACTTTC
16	TRBV5-1	TRBJ1-6	.	.	CASAPGGDVYNSPLHF	TGCGCCAGCGCCCCGGGTGGAGACGTATATAATTCACCCCTCCACTTT
15	TRBV19	TRBJ1-1	TRBD1	.	CASRAGGTMNTEAFF	TGTGCCAGTAGGGCAGGGGGCACGATGAACACTGAAGCTTTCTTT
15	TRBV7-9	TRBJ2-3	TRBD2	.	CASSQDGGVTDTQYF	TGTGCCAGCAGCCAAGACGGGGGGGTCACAGATACGCAGTATTTT
13	TRBV7-3	TRBJ2-5	TRBD1	.	CASSQTGEETQYF	TGTGCCAGCAGCCAAACAGGGGAGGAGACCCAGTACTTC
15	TRBV3-1/TRBV3-2	TRBJ2-3	.	.	CASSPRRRPTDTQYF	TGTGCCAGCAGCCCCCGTAGGAGGCCCACAGATACGCAGTATTTT
15	TRBV11-2	TRBJ2-5	.	.	CASSLDGRGSETQYF	TGTGCCAGCAGCTTAGATGGCAGGGGTTCGGAGACCCAGTACTTC
17	TRBV27	TRBJ2-5	.	.	CASSLRFRGRVQETQYF	TGTGCCAGCAGTTTAAGGTTTAGGGGCAGGGTCCAAGAGACCCAGTACTTC
16	TRBV28	TRBJ1-5	.	.	CASSPHRTNNNQPQHF	TGTGCCAGCAGCCCGCACCGGACAAACAACAATCAGCCCCAGCATTTT
17	TRBV4-2	TRBJ1-3	TRBD1	.	CASSQDLTRGTGNTIYF	TGTGCCAGCAGCCAAGATCTCACCAGGGGGACTGGAAACACCATATATTTT
14	TRBV7-3	TRBJ2-3	.	.	CASSLDFRTDTQYF	TGTGCCAGCAGCTTGGACTTCCGCACAGATACGCAGTATTTT
14	TRBV5-1	TRBJ1-2	TRBD1	.	CASSGQGAMSGYTF	TGCGCCAGCAGCGGACAGGGGGCGATGAGTGGCTACACCTTC